This T cell receptor beta chain was captured by sequencing in a study of T cell responses to AZD1222 COVID-19 vaccine (TCRdb year 2021). For the wider study: AZD1222 recipients with second doses at about 4 weeks or about 12 weeks were pooled, because spike-specific TCR depth and breadth did not differ between schedules. A total of 230 to 250 trial participants underwent TCR sequencing, of whom nearly 210 received two doses of AZD1222 and about 25 received two doses of the MenACWY control vaccine. Trial participants were enrolled by age into subgroups of 18-55, 56-69 and 70-plus years, and around 150, 29 and 61 TCR-sequenced participants, respectively, were included in these subgroups. The study at large found these results: Most participants were white British and females outnumbered males, and the authors suggested that clonal diversity may have been underestimated. After two AZD1222 doses, both the breadth and the depth of spike-specific TCRs were significantly higher than at day 0 and than in MenACWY recipients. The 56-69-year group was small, and its depth increase did not reach significance, likely because of low power. The whole spike protein was spanned by vaccine-associated CD4 TCRs, and dominant responses were seen in regions 160-218 and 743-854. Because no day 14 peak-response samples were available, the repertoires could be characterized only after the peak T cell response. Conclusions about previously exposed vaccinees were limited because only a handful of AZD1222 recipients were SARS-CoV-2 seropositive at baseline. Nearly half of unique spike-specific TCRs reportedly recognized epitopes outside regions mutated in the B.1.351 and B.1.1.7 variants.

The label giving this sample's time point can be read as: baseline before first vaccination. Vaccinee samples came from UK trials COV001 and COV002, including a single-blind randomized controlled phase 2/3 trial of AZD1222 (ChAdOx1 nCoV-19) in healthy adults. For TCRbeta chain sequencing, PBMC samples from trial participants were taken at day 0 and at day 28 after the second dose. The CDR3 regions of human TCRbeta chains were analyzed by immunosequencing. As for the original processing: Repertoire TCRs were checked for matches against a reference library of SARS-CoV-2-specific TCRs that had been generated using the MIRA antigen-specificity platform. Breadth meant the fraction of unique TCRs that were SARS-CoV-2-associated, whereas depth meant the fraction of total T cells that were SARS-CoV-2-associated. Each spike-specific TCR was assigned to its reactive spike region and to a CD4 or CD8 class using the MIRA data. Log10-transformed breadth and depth values were compared by one-way ANOVA with Sidak's multiple comparisons tests. This immuneACCESS table, as held by TCRdb, lists in-frame sequences with V and J called but not all clones. Of the missing ones, under half trace to an unresolved V gene in checked studies; the others have no known cause. The D gene and trimming were derived from the DNA, and the V and J assignments and clone size from that table. The sample table contains around 94,000 clones; only one count was recorded for about 88% of them. 15% to 20% of the sample rests with the top ten.

V lost 4 bases and J lost 7 bases; the stretch between them is 11 bases long. For CDR1 and CDR2, the germline V gene lists SGDLS and YYNGEE. The CDR3 runs 12 residues from the cysteine to the phenylalanine. The only DNA kept is the CDR3, 36 bases in frame from the first base. In the case of this clone: What this receptor recognizes is not known. Base-call qualities are not available, and no considerably larger clone is one nucleotide away.

The receptor's source is an adult in good health. This material consisted of peripheral blood, taken on day 0 of AZD1222 vaccination. Recombination linked TRBV9 to TRBJ1-2; the D gene identity is not certain. The CDR3 protein: CASSLGKAGYTF. The DNA reads TGTGCCAGCAGCCTTGGCAAGGCTGGCTACACCTTC.